The 21 T cell receptor beta chains presented below share a single source sample, sequenced in a study of Ad26.COV2.S vaccination and SARS-CoV-2 variants (dated by TCRdb to 2020 to 2022). The treatment or condition label of this sample denotes: some 20 received Ad26.COV2.S at low or high dose, single or two shots; several received placebo; per-sample allocation not given. Repertoires of vaccine and placebo recipients were sequenced from samples taken on day 63 after the first injection. To prepare the library, the immunoSEQ multiplex PCR assay was applied. Here the immuneACCESS table is served through TCRdb, limited to in-frame sequences with V and J called. Missing clones are a known gap in these copies; in checked studies unresolved V genes cover under half, and the rest lacks a known reason. The sample table shows about 680,000 clones, and around 90% are seen once. The biggest ten clones account for around 1.4% of the sample.

The sample here was peripheral blood, taken in a trial of Ad26.COV2.S vaccine versus placebo. These receptors originate from a person aged 18-60 years who received the Ad26.COV2.S COVID-19 vaccine or a placebo.

The rearrangement links TRBV7-8 to TRBJ2-3; the D gene is possibly TRBD1 (6 bases). Trimming cost V 4 bases and J 0 bases, with 14 bases left between them. The CDR3 extends over 16 amino acids. The germline V gene has CDR1 SGHVS and CDR2 FQNEAQ. As DNA, the CDR3 is TGTGCCAGCAGCTCCCACAGGGTCCGTAGCACAGATACGCAGTATTTT. Encoded protein: CASSSHRVRSTDTQYF.

The chain couples TRBV7-3 to TRBJ1-6; no reliable D call. Germline V gene lookup returns CDR1 SGHTA and CDR2 FQGTGA. V was cut by 0 bases and J by 10 bases, with 7 bases left in between. The CDR3 consists of 13 residues. CDR3 sequence reads: CASSLTERSPLHF. The CDR3 nucleotides read TGTGCCAGCAGCTTAACTGAGAGGTCACCCCTCCACTTT.

The CDR3: CASRSGSAGELFF. The CDR3 DNA follows: TGTGCCAGCAGGAGCGGGAGCGCCGGGGAGCTGTTTTTT. V gene TRBV7-2 combines with J gene TRBJ2-2, with 8 bases identical to TRBD2. CDR1 and CDR2 (germline): SGHTA, FQGNSA. V lost 6 bases to trimming and J lost 6 bases; unmatched junction nucleotides: 3. The CDR3 is 13 amino acids. The variable domain in full, completed from reference TRBV7-2 and TRBJ2-2, reads GAGVSQSPSNKVTEKGKDVELRCDPISGHTALYWYRQSLGQGLEFLIYFQGNSAPDKSGLPSDRFSAERTGGSVSTLTIQRTQQEDSAVYLCASRSGSAGELFFGEGSRLTVL.

The genes are TRBV4-2 and TRBJ1-1; TRBD1 matches at 8 bases. Germline values: CDR1 LGHNA, CDR2 YNFKEQ. The CDR3 extends over 16 amino acids. V gave up 6 bases and J gave up 5 bases; unmatched junction bases: 14. CDR3 sequence (DNA): TGTGCCAGCAGTCCAACAAGCGGACAGGGTTGGACTGAAGCTTTCTTT. This sequence encodes CASSPTSGQGWTEAFF.

The CDR3 region has the DNA TGTGCCAGCAGCCAGGGACTAGCGGGAGAGGATGAGCAGTTCTTC. Protein: CASSQGLAGEDEQFF. The rearrangement links TRBV5-6 to TRBJ2-1; 14 positions agree with TRBD2. J lost 8 bases, V lost 4 bases, and 5 bases had no gene match. The CDR3 contains 15 residues. Germline V gene data show CDR1 as SGHDT and CDR2 as YYEEEE.

The chain couples TRBV9 to TRBJ1-2, with TRBD1 identical over 9 bases. The V gene's germline CDR1 is SGDLS and CDR2 YYNGEE. V shed 3 bases, J shed 4 bases, and the junction held 4 bases outside the gene matches. This CDR3 region has 14 residues. The CDR3: CASSDYRGLYGYTF. The CDR3 DNA sequence: TGTGCCAGCAGCGACTACAGGGGGCTCTATGGCTACACCTTC.

V usage is TRBV5-6 and J usage is TRBJ2-6, with D possibly being TRBD1 or TRBD2 (5 bases each). V lost 3 bases, J lost 4 bases, and 14 bases lay in between. The germline CDR1 and CDR2 sequences are SGHDT and YYEEEE. This CDR3 has 16 residues. This CDR3 is CASSWDQGFGANVLTF. CDR3 DNA sequence: TGTGCCAGCAGCTGGGACCAGGGTTTCGGGGCCAACGTCCTGACTTTC.

This chain links TRBV10-3 with TRBJ2-1; 11 bases agree with TRBD2. This CDR3 has 15 amino acids. After removal of 0 bases from V and 6 bases from J, the junction contained 1 base not matched to a gene. The germline V gene encodes CDR1 ENHRY and CDR2 SYGVKD. The CDR3 sequence is CAISESGLAGNEQFF. CDR3 nucleotides: TGTGCCATCAGTGAGTCAGGACTAGCGGGCAATGAGCAGTTCTTC.

This chain connects TRBV30 to TRBJ1-2, with TRBD1 identical over 10 bases. The germline V gene encodes CDR1 GTSNPN and CDR2 SVGIG (reference sequence). The CDR3 consists of 14 residues. Germline trimming cut 2 bases from V and 8 bases from J; bases unmatched to any gene: 8. The CDR3 here is CAWSQDRGFGGYTF. The CDR3 DNA reads TGTGCCTGGAGTCAGGACAGGGGGTTCGGAGGCTACACCTTC.

The rearrangement links TRBV4-1 to TRBJ1-1; 7 nucleotides match TRBD1. V lost 4 bases to trimming and J lost 5 bases; unmatched junction nucleotides: 7. CDR3 length: 14 residues. Germline values: CDR1 MGHRA, CDR2 YSYEKL. CDR3 nucleotide sequence: TGCGCCAGCAGCCCGGGACAGTGGATAACTGAAGCTTTCTTT. Protein sequence: CASSPGQWITEAFF.

J is TRBJ2-7 and V is TRBV6-5; TRBD1 is a possible D gene (6 bases). V lost 7 bases to trimming and J lost 0 bases, with 13 bases between them. The germline V gene has CDR1 MNHEY and CDR2 SVGAGI. The length of the CDR3 is 14 residues. The DNA of the CDR3 is TGTGCCAGCACCACACAGGGTAGCTCCTACGAGCAGTACTTC. Its translation: CASTTQGSSYEQYF.

A remark on this clone: The germline gene is not matched at one end of the junction; a read error may be the cause. This chain uses TRBV7-7 with TRBJ2-7; D call uncertain. The CDR3 extends over 17 amino acids. Germline CDR1 SSHAT, CDR2 FNYEAQ (reference sequence). CDR3 residues: CASSLDWPRFVSCEQYF. In nucleotides, the CDR3 is TGTGCTAGCAGCTTAGACTGGCCCAGGTTTGTCTCCTGCGAGCAGTACTTC.

J is TRBJ1-5 and V is TRBV6-2 or TRBV6-3; D possibly corresponds to TRBD1 (5 bases). The V end lost 0 bases, the J end lost 7 bases, and 19 bases lay between the germline ends. The CDR3 covers 17 residues. Looked up from germline, CDR1 is MNHEY and CDR2 is SVGEGT. CDR3 protein: CASSYSIYRQGRQPQHF. CDR3 nucleotides: TGTGCCAGCAGTTACTCGATTTACCGGCAGGGAAGGCAGCCCCAGCATTTT.

The chain uses TRBV7-9 and TRBJ1-4; TRBD1 matches 10 bases. This CDR3 has 15 residues. The V gene end was trimmed by 4 bases and the J gene end by 8 bases; junction bases not matched to a gene: 7. Germline V gene lookup returns CDR1 SEHNR and CDR2 FQNEAQ (reference sequence). The CDR3 sequence: CASSSRTGGGEKLFF. Written as DNA, the CDR3 is TGTGCCAGCAGCTCCCGGACAGGGGGAGGGGAAAAACTGTTTTTT.

The V call is TRBV5-1, the J call TRBJ1-1; 9 nucleotides line up with TRBD1. CDR1 is SGHRS, CDR2 YFSETQ, per germline. This CDR3 spans 14 amino acids. V was pared by 7 bases and J by 1 base, with 5 bases of the junction left unmatched. The CDR3: CASYLTGGNTEAFF. DNA of the CDR3: TGCGCCAGCTATTTGACAGGGGGGAACACTGAAGCTTTCTTT.

V gene TRBV25-1 combines with J gene TRBJ2-1, with D tentatively TRBD1 (6 bases). The CDR3 totals 15 residues. Between the trimmed V and J ends, which lost 3 bases and 2 bases, there was a span of 11 bases. Germline-derived CDR1 and CDR2 are MGHDK and SYGVNS. CDR3 region: CASSDRQGTYNEQFF. The CDR3 region has the DNA TGTGCCAGCAGTGATCGGCAGGGGACCTACAATGAGCAGTTCTTC.

Here the CDR3 DNA reads TGTGCCTGGAGTCTAACAGTTTCCTACGAGCAGTACTTC. Amino acid sequence: CAWSLTVSYEQYF. The rearrangement uses TRBV30 and TRBJ2-7; D remains unclear. V lost 2 bases, J lost 1 base, and 9 bases lay in between. CDR1 is GTSNPN, CDR2 SVGIG, per germline (reference sequence). The CDR3 is made up of 13 amino acids.

This sequence joins TRBV12-3 or TRBV12-4 and TRBJ1-2, with D uncertain. Trimming stripped 2 bases from V and 2 bases from J, with 3 bases between. The CDR3 extends over 12 amino acids. As DNA, the CDR3 is TGTGCCAGCAGTTTATACAACTATGGCTACACCTTC. The encoded protein is CASSLYNYGYTF.

In regard to this clone: Other DNA sequences of this sample code for an identical CDR3. The V and J genes are TRBV10-1 and TRBJ2-7; either TRBD1 or TRBD2 may supply D (5 bases each). The CDR3 has 14 residues. Trimming cost V 2 bases and J 0 bases, with 8 bases left between them. Germline CDR1 is WNHNN and CDR2 is SYGVQD (reference sequence). In DNA form, the CDR3 reads TGCGCCAGCAGTGAGGGGGGAAGCTCCTACGAGCAGTACTTC. Translation: CASSEGGSSYEQYF.

As to this clone: Other DNA sequences in the same sample also yield this CDR3. V gene TRBV30 combines with J gene TRBJ1-1, with no clear D. The V end lost 0 bases, the J end lost 0 bases, and 5 bases lay between the germline ends. The CDR3 covers 13 residues. The germline CDR1 and CDR2 sequences are GTSNPN and SVGIG (reference sequence). The chain's CDR3 is CAWSVLVNTEAFF. In nucleotides, the CDR3 is TGTGCCTGGAGTGTACTAGTGAACACTGAAGCTTTCTTT.

CDR3 loop: CASSYSGTGSVLTF. The CDR3 DNA is TGTGCCAGCAGTTACTCGGGAACAGGGTCCGTCCTGACTTTC. This chain links TRBV6-2 or TRBV6-3 with TRBJ2-6; tentatively, D is TRBD1 (6 bases). Trimming removed 0 bases at V and 12 bases at J, with 12 bases between. Germline V gene data show CDR1 as MNHEY and CDR2 as SVGEGT. The CDR3 has 14 residues.